The source of this T cell receptor beta chain is a study of blood T cell repertoires in COVID-19. Trimming left V 1 base short and J 1 base short, with 6 bases between. Germline-derived CDR1 and CDR2 are LGHDT and YNNKEL (reference sequence). The CDR3 is 14 residues long. This table comes from immunoSEQ multiplex PCR, and its TCRdb copy is limited to in-frame clones, with some not included. The sample consists of around 210,000 clones, roughly 88% of them appearing once. Sequenced input: peripheral blood. The chain couples TRBV3-1 (or the pseudogene TRBV3-2) to TRBJ2-3; D gene uncertain. The origin of this receptor is a human donor in a cohort sampled during active COVID-19. The DNA for the CDR3 is TGTGCCAGCAGCCAAGCCTTCCGCACAGATACGCAGTATTTT. Protein product: CASSQAFRTDTQYF.